This is a list of T cell receptor beta chains from one sample in a study of control samples from healthy donors and cancer patients. Clones were read by immunoSEQ multiplex PCR, and TCRdb kept only the in-frame ones, dropping some. The data hold 90,000 to 95,000 clones, with over 80% observed a single time. Material for sequencing was blood. The receptor source for this set is a man aged 30-40 years in good health. Both conserved end residues are part of each CDR3. A D gene is named only where the DNA matches it firmly. Size values are once, few and many counts, or a class for expanded clones, and some rows have none.

cdr3_nt: TGTGCCAGCAGTGAAATGGTCACAGGTCTCTATGGCTACACCTTC
cdr3_aa: CASSEMVTGLYGYTF
j_call: TRBJ1-2
d_call: NA
v_call: TRBV6-1
clone_size: once

cdr3_nt: TGTGCCAGCAGCCAAGATGGTCGGAGAGGGGGAATTGAGCAGTTCTTC
cdr3_aa: CASSQDGRRGGIEQFF
j_call: TRBJ2-1
d_call: NA
v_call: TRBV3-1/TRBV3-2
clone_size: once

cdr3_nt: TGTGCCAGCAGCCTCGGAGGGGAGGGCCAAGAGACCCAGTACTTC
cdr3_aa: CASSLGGEGQETQYF
j_call: TRBJ2-5
d_call: TRBD2
v_call: TRBV3-1/TRBV3-2
clone_size: few

cdr3_nt: TGTGCCAGTAGTAGGCGGACAGACTCTAATGAAAAACTGTTTTTT
cdr3_aa: CASSRRTDSNEKLFF
j_call: TRBJ1-4
d_call: NA
v_call: TRBV19
clone_size: NA

cdr3_nt: TGCGCCAGCAAGTTTTGGACAGGGCAGGTCTCTGGGGCCAACGTCCTGACTTTC
cdr3_aa: CASKFWTGQVSGANVLTF
j_call: TRBJ2-6
d_call: TRBD1
v_call: TRBV23-1
clone_size: NA

cdr3_nt: TGTGCCAGCAGTGAAGATATAGGCAGGGGGCTGCGTGGCTACACCTTC
cdr3_aa: CASSEDIGRGLRGYTF
j_call: TRBJ1-2
d_call: TRBD1
v_call: TRBV2
clone_size: NA

cdr3_nt: TGTGCCAGCAGAAAGGGACTAGCCCCTAGAACCGGGGAGCTGTTTTTT
cdr3_aa: CASRKGLAPRTGELFF
j_call: TRBJ2-2
d_call: TRBD2
v_call: TRBV27
clone_size: NA

cdr3_nt: TGTGCCAGCAGTCCTCAGGGGAATTCACCCCTCCACTTT
cdr3_aa: CASSPQGNSPLHF
j_call: TRBJ1-6
d_call: NA
v_call: TRBV6-6
clone_size: NA

cdr3_nt: TGTGCCAGCAGTGAAACGGATTTCGGACTCTCTACCTACGAGCAGTACTTC
cdr3_aa: CASSETDFGLSTYEQYF
j_call: TRBJ2-7
d_call: NA
v_call: TRBV6-1
clone_size: NA

cdr3_nt: TGTGCCAGCAGGGGAGAGACAGGGGTTGGCACTGAAGCTTTCTTT
cdr3_aa: CASRGETGVGTEAFF
j_call: TRBJ1-1
d_call: TRBD1
v_call: TRBV2
clone_size: NA

cdr3_nt: TGCAGCGCGGACAGGGGATATCAAGAGACCCAGTACTTC
cdr3_aa: CSADRGYQETQYF
j_call: TRBJ2-5
d_call: TRBD1
v_call: TRBV29-1
clone_size: NA

cdr3_nt: TGCGCCAGCAGCCAAGAATGTGCGCGGAGGCTGACCAAAAACATTCAGTACTTC
cdr3_aa: CASSQECARRLTKNIQYF
j_call: TRBJ2-4
d_call: NA
v_call: TRBV4-1
clone_size: NA

cdr3_nt: TGTGCCAGCAGCCGGGTTACCGGGACAGGGGCAAACTATGGCTACACCTTC
cdr3_aa: CASSRVTGTGANYGYTF
j_call: TRBJ1-2
d_call: TRBD1
v_call: TRBV27
clone_size: NA

cdr3_nt: TGTGCCAGCAGCTTCGGTACGGACGCTGAAGCTTTCTTT
cdr3_aa: CASSFGTDAEAFF
j_call: TRBJ1-1
d_call: NA
v_call: TRBV9
clone_size: NA

cdr3_nt: TGCGCCAGCAGCTTAGCGGAACTAGGAGGGGAGACCCAGTACTTC
cdr3_aa: CASSLAELGGETQYF
j_call: TRBJ2-5
d_call: NA
v_call: TRBV5-1
clone_size: NA

cdr3_nt: TGTGCCAGCAGCCGGAGGGGGGCCCTAGATACGCAGTATTTT
cdr3_aa: CASSRRGALDTQYF
j_call: TRBJ2-3
d_call: NA
v_call: TRBV5-4
clone_size: NA

cdr3_nt: TGTGCCAGCAGTTTAGGGCCGAACACTGAAGCTTTCTTT
cdr3_aa: CASSLGPNTEAFF
j_call: TRBJ1-1
d_call: NA
v_call: TRBV12-3/TRBV12-4
clone_size: NA

cdr3_nt: TGTGCCAGCAGCGGAAGGGGCGCCCGGAATTCACCCCTCCACTTT
cdr3_aa: CASSGRGARNSPLHF
j_call: TRBJ1-6
d_call: NA
v_call: TRBV5-6
clone_size: NA

cdr3_nt: TGTGCCAGTAAAATCGGGACTACTTACAATGAGCAGTTCTTC
cdr3_aa: CASKIGTTYNEQFF
j_call: TRBJ2-1
d_call: TRBD2
v_call: TRBV28
clone_size: NA

cdr3_nt: TGTGCCAGCAGCGCAAGGGTTAGCGGGGAGCTGTTTTTT
cdr3_aa: CASSARVSGELFF
j_call: TRBJ2-2
d_call: NA
v_call: TRBV9
clone_size: NA

cdr3_nt: TGTGCCAGCAACCGGAGGGCCACAGGGGGCTTTGGCACAGATACGCAGTATTTT
cdr3_aa: CASNRRATGGFGTDTQYF
j_call: TRBJ2-3
d_call: TRBD1
v_call: TRBV11-2
clone_size: NA

cdr3_nt: TGTGCCAGCAGCTCCGGGACAGTTTATGGCTACACCTTC
cdr3_aa: CASSSGTVYGYTF
j_call: TRBJ1-2
d_call: TRBD1
v_call: TRBV11-2
clone_size: NA

cdr3_nt: TGTGCCAGCAACCAGAGACAGGGGAACACCGGGGAGCTGTTTTTT
cdr3_aa: CASNQRQGNTGELFF
j_call: TRBJ2-2
d_call: TRBD1
v_call: TRBV5-6
clone_size: NA

cdr3_nt: TGTGACAGCAGCATCCTAGGGATGAACACTGAAGCTTTCTTT
cdr3_aa: CDSSILGMNTEAFF
j_call: TRBJ1-1
d_call: NA
v_call: TRBV11-2
clone_size: NA

cdr3_nt: TGTGCCAGCAGCCAAGAATCGGGGGGCCCCCTTGGGAACATTCAGTACTTC
cdr3_aa: CASSQESGGPLGNIQYF
j_call: TRBJ2-4
d_call: NA
v_call: TRBV3-1/TRBV3-2
clone_size: few

cdr3_nt: TGTGCCAGCAGCTTAGACGGTGAGACAGGGGGATTCGGCAATCAGCCCCAGCATTTT
cdr3_aa: CASSLDGETGGFGNQPQHF
j_call: TRBJ1-5
d_call: TRBD1
v_call: TRBV11-3
clone_size: NA

cdr3_nt: TGCGCCAGCAGCCTAGGGAGCGGTAGCTCCTACAATGAGCAGTTCTTC
cdr3_aa: CASSLGSGSSYNEQFF
j_call: TRBJ2-1
d_call: NA
v_call: TRBV5-1
clone_size: NA

cdr3_nt: TGTGCCAGTAGTACGCAGGGGGCAGACAATGAGCAGTTCTTC
cdr3_aa: CASSTQGADNEQFF
j_call: TRBJ2-1
d_call: TRBD1
v_call: TRBV19
clone_size: NA

cdr3_nt: TGTGCTAGTGGTTTGGTAAGGGAGGGGTATGTAGTCTTCTCCTACGAGCAGTACTTC
cdr3_aa: CASGLVREGYVVFSYEQYF
j_call: TRBJ2-7
d_call: TRBD2
v_call: TRBV12-5
clone_size: NA

cdr3_nt: TGTGCCTGGAGTGGATCTAGGGATTCACCCCTCCACTTT
cdr3_aa: CAWSGSRDSPLHF
j_call: TRBJ1-6
d_call: NA
v_call: TRBV30
clone_size: NA

cdr3_nt: TGCGCCAGCAGCCCCCGGGACGGACCCTACGAGCAGTACTTC
cdr3_aa: CASSPRDGPYEQYF
j_call: TRBJ2-7
d_call: NA
v_call: TRBV5-1
clone_size: NA

cdr3_nt: TGCGCCAGCAGCCAAGATACCAGGGCTGCGAACACCGGGGAGCTGTTTTTT
cdr3_aa: CASSQDTRAANTGELFF
j_call: TRBJ2-2
d_call: NA
v_call: TRBV4-1
clone_size: NA

cdr3_nt: TGTGCCAGCAGTCCCGATCGGGGATTTGGAAACACCATATATTTT
cdr3_aa: CASSPDRGFGNTIYF
j_call: TRBJ1-3
d_call: NA
v_call: TRBV6-5
clone_size: NA

cdr3_nt: TGTGCCAGCAGCCTAGGGGGCTTCCGGGACAGGATCTACGAGCAGTACTTC
cdr3_aa: CASSLGGFRDRIYEQYF
j_call: TRBJ2-7
d_call: TRBD1
v_call: TRBV3-1/TRBV3-2
clone_size: NA

cdr3_nt: TGTGCCAGCAGCTGGAACCGCGGTGAGCAGTTCTTC
cdr3_aa: CASSWNRGEQFF
j_call: TRBJ2-1
d_call: NA
v_call: TRBV7-2
clone_size: few

cdr3_nt: TGTGCCAGCTCCCCCACAGGGGGCTCTGGGGCCAACGTCCTGACTTTC
cdr3_aa: CASSPTGGSGANVLTF
j_call: TRBJ2-6
d_call: TRBD1
v_call: TRBV18
clone_size: NA

cdr3_nt: TGTGCCAGCAGTTTCTACAAGGATTCACCCCTCCACTTT
cdr3_aa: CASSFYKDSPLHF
j_call: TRBJ1-6
d_call: NA
v_call: TRBV27
clone_size: NA

cdr3_nt: TGTGCCAGCAGTTATGGTAGGGGGTTCAGGCAGCCCCAGCATTTT
cdr3_aa: CASSYGRGFRQPQHF
j_call: TRBJ1-5
d_call: NA
v_call: TRBV6-6
clone_size: NA